A single sample gave rise to the 28 T cell receptor beta chains below, sequenced in a study of shared clonotypes between healthy human individuals. Measured with immunoSEQ multiplex PCR; TCRdb has only the in-frame clones, and not every one. The sample records roughly 1,000,000 clones, about four fifths being singletons. Sequenced material: memory CD4+ T cells from PBMCs. Subset noted: CD45RA-negative fraction. The receptors derive from a man younger than 35 in good health. Some clones in this sample may be carry-over from other donors' samples.

This clone appeared a single time. The chain joins TRBV18 to TRBJ2-7; 10 nucleotides match TRBD1. Germline CDR1 KGHSH, CDR2 LQKENI. With 4 bases clipped from V and 7 bases from J, the junction kept 7 bases outside the gene matches. This CDR3 has 14 residues. This chain's CDR3 is CASSRRDRGGEQYF. CDR3 bases: TGTGCCAGCTCACGTCGGGACAGGGGAGGAGAGCAGTACTTC.

This chain connects TRBV2 to TRBJ1-2, with unresolved D. Deletions cut 5 bases from V and 6 bases from J, with 16 bases between. CDR3 length: 14 residues. Per the germline V gene, CDR1 is SNHLY and CDR2 is FYNNEI. The CDR3 spells CASSWTASSDGYTF. The CDR3 DNA follows: TGTGCCAGCAGTTGGACGGCCTCCTCAGATGGCTACACCTTC.

The sample holds one count of this clone. This CDR3 is also generated by other DNA sequences in the sample. The chain is built from TRBV7-9 and TRBJ2-7; unclear D gene. Trimming shortened V by 5 bases and J by 3 bases, and 5 bases separated the two germline ends. This CDR3 is built from 11 residues. The germline V gene has CDR1 SEHNR and CDR2 FQNEAQ (reference sequence). This chain's CDR3 is CASSPLYEQYF. As DNA, the CDR3 is TGTGCCAGCAGCCCCCTCTACGAGCAGTACTTC.

The CDR3 nucleotides are TGTGCCAGCAGCCAAGAGGTTGGGACATACCGCAATCAGCCCCAGCATTTT. Translating it yields CASSQEVGTYRNQPQHF. The chain couples TRBV4-2 to TRBJ1-5; the D gene is possibly TRBD1 (6 bases). Trimming took off 0 bases at V and 2 bases at J, with 14 bases between the two ends. This CDR3 is 17 amino acids long. Germline values: CDR1 LGHNA, CDR2 YNFKEQ.

The rearrangement links TRBV7-2 to TRBJ2-5; D is undetermined. The CDR3 totals 13 residues. The germline V and J ends were trimmed by 5 bases and 9 bases, with 16 bases remaining between them. The germline gives CDR1 SGHTA, CDR2 FQGNSA. CDR3 nucleotide sequence: TGTGCCAGCAGCCAAAAGTTGGATAAGGCCCAGTACTTC. The encoded protein is CASSQKLDKAQYF.

This chain connects TRBV19 to TRBJ1-4; D may be TRBD1 (6 bases). CDR1 is LNHDA and CDR2 is SQIVND in the germline V gene (reference sequence). Trimming stripped 3 bases from V and 8 bases from J, with 13 bases between. The CDR3 length is 14 residues. The CDR3 protein is CASSMGGRREKLFF. The CDR3 DNA follows: TGTGCCAGTAGTATGGGGGGGCGCCGGGAAAAACTGTTTTTT.

This chain links TRBV27 with TRBJ1-5; tentative D call: TRBD1 (6 bases). Between the trimmed V and J ends, which lost 2 bases and 6 bases, there was a span of 8 bases. From germline, CDR1 is MNHEY and CDR2 SMNVEV (reference sequence). The CDR3 covers 13 residues. CDR3 coding DNA: TGTGCCAGCAGTTTAACGGGGGCTCAGCCCCAGCATTTT. Amino acids: CASSLTGAQPQHF.

The chain recombines TRBV9 with TRBJ2-7; 7 bases align to TRBD2. Germline V CDR1 and CDR2: SGDLS, YYNGEE. The CDR3 spans 13 residues. After removal of 0 bases from V and 9 bases from J, the junction contained 6 bases not matched to a gene. CDR3 nucleotide sequence: TGTGCCAGCAGCGTAGATGCGGGAGAAGCGCAGTACTTC. This codes for CASSVDAGEAQYF.

This chain uses TRBV6-5 with TRBJ1-2, with D possibly being TRBD1 (6 bases). V dropped 5 bases and J dropped 3 bases, with 10 bases sitting between them. There are 13 residues in the CDR3. The V gene's germline CDR1 is MNHEY and CDR2 SVGAGI. The CDR3 spells CASSRQVYYGYTF. The CDR3 nucleotides read TGTGCCAGCAGTCGACAGGTCTACTATGGCTACACCTTC.

This chain uses TRBV7-2 with TRBJ2-1; TRBD2 agrees at 7 bases. J lost 9 bases, V lost 1 base, and 6 bases had no gene match. Germline CDR1 and CDR2: SGHTA and FQGNSA. This CDR3 region has 14 residues. The CDR3, as DNA: TGTGCCAGCAGCTTAGGCCTAGCGGTCGGTGAGCAGTTCTTC. Amino acid sequence: CASSLGLAVGEQFF.

This clone was detected once. The chain has TRBV6-1 and TRBJ2-7; 8 nucleotides line up with TRBD1. CDR1 is MNHNS and CDR2 is SASEGT in the germline V gene. Trimming took 6 bases from V and 0 from J; bases not matched to a gene: 7. This CDR3 is built from 15 residues. The CDR3 protein is CASRKDRASSYEQYF. The CDR3 DNA reads TGTGCCAGCAGGAAGGACAGGGCAAGCTCCTACGAGCAGTACTTC.

Written as DNA, the CDR3 is TGTGCCAGCAACCAACCGGGGGGGCGCGACACTGAAGCTTTCTTT. This sequence encodes CASNQPGGRDTEAFF. The genes are TRBV6-1 and TRBJ1-1; D is possibly TRBD1 (6 bases). CDR1 MNHNS and CDR2 SASEGT come from the germline V gene. CDR3 length: 15 residues. V shed 7 bases and J shed 3 bases, with 18 bases lying between them.

J is TRBJ1-1 and V is TRBV28; perhaps TRBD1 as D (6 bases). The V gene's germline CDR1 is MDHEN and CDR2 SYDVKM. Trimming took 6 bases from V and 5 from J, leaving 25 bases between them. This CDR3 comprises 17 residues. In DNA form, the CDR3 reads TGTGCCAGCAGGGGTTTCTTCAGGGGCCGCGGGGGTACTGAAGCTTTCTTT. Its translation: CASRGFFRGRGGTEAFF.

For the CDR3, the DNA is TGCGCCAGCAGCTTGGAACCCCACAGGGGGCCCCCCAACAATGAGCAGTTCTTC. Translating gives CASSLEPHRGPPNNEQFF. The chain links TRBV5-1 to TRBJ2-1; TRBD1 matches at 9 bases. Germline trimming cut 0 bases from V and 5 bases from J; bases unmatched to any gene: 12. The CDR3 is 18 amino acids. Germline CDR1 and CDR2: SGHRS and YFSETQ.

The rearrangement links TRBV18 to TRBJ2-7; D is ambiguous. Germline V gene lookup returns CDR1 KGHSH and CDR2 LQKENI. V was shortened by 2 bases and J by 2 bases, with 13 bases between the two germline ends. The CDR3 has 15 residues. The CDR3 here is CASSPETALTYEQYF. CDR3 nucleotides: TGTGCCAGCTCACCAGAAACAGCCTTGACCTACGAGCAGTACTTC.

This clone was detected a few times. The V call is TRBV5-5, the J call TRBJ2-5; D is unresolved. The CDR3 length is 14 residues. Looked up from germline, CDR1 is SGHKS and CDR2 is YYEKEE (reference sequence). V was cut by 0 bases and J by 4 bases, with 10 bases left in between. CDR3 nucleotide sequence: TGTGCCAGCAGCTTGGAGGCAGGTACAGAGACCCAGTACTTC. This encodes CASSLEAGTETQYF.

This chain joins TRBV4-2 and TRBJ1-5, with D possibly matching TRBD1 (5 bases). The CDR3 spans 15 residues. Trimming stripped 1 base from V and 5 bases from J, with 12 bases between. CDR1 and CDR2 from the germline V gene are LGHNA and YNFKEQ. DNA for the CDR3: TGTGCCAGCAGCCAAGGGGACTCGCGAGATCAGCCCCAGCATTTT. Its protein product is CASSQGDSRDQPQHF.

V and J are TRBV27 and TRBJ2-3; D is unresolved. The germline CDR1 and CDR2 sequences are MNHEY and SMNVEV (reference sequence). The CDR3 covers 14 residues. V dropped 4 bases and J dropped 0 bases, with 8 bases sitting between them. The CDR3 DNA reads as TGTGCCAGCAGTTCCTACTCTAGCACAGATACGCAGTATTTT. It codes for CASSSYSSTDTQYF.

V usage is TRBV5-3 and J usage is TRBJ2-5; no clear D. TRBV5-3 belongs to the ORF category, with a function that is uncertain. Trimming cost V 1 base and J 5 bases, with 3 bases left between them. The CDR3 spans 11 residues. In DNA form, the CDR3 reads TGTGCCAGAAGCTTGATCGAGACCCAGTACTTC. It translates to CARSLIETQYF.

This chain joins TRBV7-9 and TRBJ2-6; D remains ambiguous. The CDR3 consists of 15 residues. Trimming took 3 bases from V and 0 from J, leaving 6 bases between them. The germline V gene encodes CDR1 SEHNR and CDR2 FQNEAQ (reference sequence). The CDR3 sequence is CASSFPGSGANVLTF. The CDR3 DNA reads as TGTGCCAGCAGCTTCCCGGGCTCTGGGGCCAACGTCCTGACTTTC.

The chain carries TRBV6-1 and TRBJ2-4, with D maybe TRBD2 (5 bases). V lost 3 bases to trimming and J lost 0 bases, with 12 bases between them. From germline, CDR1 is MNHNS and CDR2 SASEGT. The CDR3 runs to 16 residues. The CDR3 nucleotides read TGTGCCAGCAGTGAGGCCAGGAGCGGAGCCAAAAACATTCAGTACTTC. Residues: CASSEARSGAKNIQYF.

This clone was observed a single time. This chain uses TRBV7-3 with TRBJ2-1, with TRBD1 as a possible D gene (6 bases). The CDR3 extends over 17 amino acids. V gave up 2 bases and J gave up 6 bases, with 20 bases separating them. Germline CDR1 reads SGHTA; CDR2 reads FQGTGA. The CDR3 loop reads CASSLVPQGQGFNEQFF. The CDR3 DNA follows: TGTGCCAGCAGCTTAGTACCCCAGGGGCAGGGCTTCAATGAGCAGTTCTTC.

As regards this clone: A read error may be the cause here, since a much bigger clone is one base away. This chain links TRBV6-1 with TRBJ2-1; no definite D call. V shed 2 bases and J shed 2 bases, with 7 bases lying between them. This CDR3 is built from 14 residues. In germline, CDR1 is MNHNS, CDR2 SASEGT. As DNA, the CDR3 is TGTGCCAGCAGTGAACAGGCGGCCTACAATGAGCAGTTCTTC. This translates into CASSEQAAYNEQFF.

J is TRBJ2-5 and V is TRBV5-1; D is perhaps TRBD1 or TRBD2 (6 bases each). The germline V and J ends were trimmed by 7 bases and 8 bases, with 12 bases remaining between them. The CDR3 runs 11 residues. CDR1 and CDR2 (germline): SGHRS, YFSETQ. CDR3 loop: CASSRGVTQYF. The CDR3, as DNA: TGCGCCAGCTCTAGGGGGGTCACCCAGTACTTC.

The rearrangement joins TRBV6-5 to TRBJ1-2; 7 positions match TRBD1. Losses at the gene ends were 6 bases for V and 5 bases for J; bases not matched to a gene: 9. The CDR3 extends over 14 amino acids. The germline gives CDR1 MNHEY, CDR2 SVGAGI. CDR3 DNA: TGTGCCAGCAGGTCCAATACAGGGGAGTATGGCTACACCTTC. Translation: CASRSNTGEYGYTF.

The chain recombines TRBV5-1 with TRBJ1-2; 8 bases fit TRBD1. Germline values: CDR1 SGHRS, CDR2 YFSETQ. The ends lost 4 bases at V and 6 bases at J; junction bases unmatched: 5. The CDR3 runs 13 residues. The chain's CDR3 is CASSKDRVDGYTF. For the CDR3, the DNA is TGCGCCAGCAGCAAGGACAGGGTGGATGGCTACACCTTC.

The chain has TRBV5-1 and TRBJ2-7; D is unresolved. V was shortened by 4 bases and J by 3 bases, with 11 bases between the two germline ends. CDR1 is SGHRS, CDR2 YFSETQ, per germline. The CDR3 has 13 amino acids. The CDR3 is CASSASEVYEQYF. The CDR3 nucleotides are TGCGCCAGCAGCGCCTCCGAGGTCTACGAGCAGTACTTC.

This clone has only a few counts. At the DNA level, this CDR3 is encoded by other sequences in the same sample as well. V is TRBV6-5 and J is TRBJ2-2; D remains unclear. Germline V gene data show CDR1 as MNHEY and CDR2 as SVGAGI. The CDR3 covers 12 residues. V was pared by 4 bases and J by 4 bases, with 4 bases between. The CDR3 here is CASSSTTGELFF. Written as DNA, the CDR3 is TGTGCCAGCAGTTCTACCACCGGGGAGCTGTTTTTT.